This T cell receptor beta chain was observed in a study of blood T cell repertoires in COVID-19. Study details: The United States, Italy and Spain supplied acute and convalescent COVID-19 samples. T cells, B-cell-depleted T cells, or PBMCs supplied cDNA or gDNA.

As handled by the study authors: The authors estimated nucleated cell counts from reference gene primer amplification. This table comes from immunoSEQ multiplex PCR, and its TCRdb copy is limited to in-frame clones, with some not included. V and J calls and clone size are given by that table; D and trimming were obtained from the DNA. The sample includes roughly 570,000 clones, 85% to 90% of them seen just once. Patients in Seattle were enrolled during active infection, then followed longitudinally. Germline CDR1 reads GTSNPN; CDR2 reads SVGIG (reference sequence). The CDR3 extends over 15 amino acids. The ends were cut back, 0 bases at V and 4 bases at J, with 15 bases in the middle. This clone was seen a single time.

The receptor was derived from a woman aged 50 to 60 with COVID-19, enrolled during active disease. Sequences were obtained from peripheral blood. V is TRBV30 and J is TRBJ1-2; D uncertain. The CDR3 loop reads CAWSVQPASSYGYTF. DNA of the CDR3: TGTGCCTGGAGTGTACAGCCGGCCTCGAGCTATGGCTACACCTTC.